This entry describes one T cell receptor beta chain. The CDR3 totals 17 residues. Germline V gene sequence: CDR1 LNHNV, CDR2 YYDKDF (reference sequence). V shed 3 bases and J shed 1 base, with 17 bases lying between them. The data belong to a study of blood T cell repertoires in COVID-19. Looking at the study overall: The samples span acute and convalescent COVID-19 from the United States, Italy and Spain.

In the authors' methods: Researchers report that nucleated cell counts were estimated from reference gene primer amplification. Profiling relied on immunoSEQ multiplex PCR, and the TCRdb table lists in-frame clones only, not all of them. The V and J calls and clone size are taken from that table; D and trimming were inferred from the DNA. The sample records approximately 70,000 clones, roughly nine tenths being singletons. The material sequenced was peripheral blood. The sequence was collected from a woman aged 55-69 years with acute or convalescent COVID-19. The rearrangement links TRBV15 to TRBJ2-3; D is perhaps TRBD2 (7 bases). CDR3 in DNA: TGTGCCACCAGCAGGAGGACTGGGGGGGGGCGCACAGATACGCAGTATTTT. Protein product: CATSRRTGGGRTDTQYF. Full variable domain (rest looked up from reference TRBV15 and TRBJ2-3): DAMVIQNPRYQVTQFGKPVTLSCSQTLNHNVMYWYQQKSSQAPKLLFHYYDKDFNNEADTPDNFQSRRPNTSFCFLDIRSPGLGDTAMYLCATSRRTGGGRTDTQYFGPGTRLTVL.